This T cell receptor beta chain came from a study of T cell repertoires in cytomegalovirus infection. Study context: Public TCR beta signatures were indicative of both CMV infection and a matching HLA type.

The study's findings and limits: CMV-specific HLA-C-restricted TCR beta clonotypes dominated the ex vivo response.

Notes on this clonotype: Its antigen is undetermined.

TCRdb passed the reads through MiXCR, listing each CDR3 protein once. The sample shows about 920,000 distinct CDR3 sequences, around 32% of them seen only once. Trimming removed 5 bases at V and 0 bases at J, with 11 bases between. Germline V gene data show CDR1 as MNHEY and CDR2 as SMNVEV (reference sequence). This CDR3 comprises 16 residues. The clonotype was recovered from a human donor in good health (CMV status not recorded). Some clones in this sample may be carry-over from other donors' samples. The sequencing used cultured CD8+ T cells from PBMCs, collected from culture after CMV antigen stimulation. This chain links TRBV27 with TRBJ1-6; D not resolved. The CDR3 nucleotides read TGTGCCAGCAGTCAGTTCCAGAGCTCCTATAATTCACCCCTCCACTTT. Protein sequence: CASSQFQSSYNSPLHF.